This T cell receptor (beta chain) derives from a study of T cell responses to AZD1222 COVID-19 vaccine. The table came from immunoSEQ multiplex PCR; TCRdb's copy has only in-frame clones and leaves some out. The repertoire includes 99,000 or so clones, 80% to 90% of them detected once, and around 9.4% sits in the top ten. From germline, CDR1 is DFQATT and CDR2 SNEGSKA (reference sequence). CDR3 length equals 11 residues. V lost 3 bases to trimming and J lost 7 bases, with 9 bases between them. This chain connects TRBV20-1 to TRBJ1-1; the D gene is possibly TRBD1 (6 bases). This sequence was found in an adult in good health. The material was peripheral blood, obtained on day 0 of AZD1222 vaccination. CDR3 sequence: CSARGGLEAFF. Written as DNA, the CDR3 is TGCAGTGCTAGGGGGGGCCTTGAAGCTTTCTTT.